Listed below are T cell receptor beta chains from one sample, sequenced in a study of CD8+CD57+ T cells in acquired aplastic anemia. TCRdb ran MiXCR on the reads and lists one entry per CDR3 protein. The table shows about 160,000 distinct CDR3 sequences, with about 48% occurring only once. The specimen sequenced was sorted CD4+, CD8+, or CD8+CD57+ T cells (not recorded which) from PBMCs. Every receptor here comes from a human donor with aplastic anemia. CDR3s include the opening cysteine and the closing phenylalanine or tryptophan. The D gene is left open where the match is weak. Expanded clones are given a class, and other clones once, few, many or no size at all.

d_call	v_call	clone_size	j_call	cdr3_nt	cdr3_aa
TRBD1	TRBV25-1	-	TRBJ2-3	TGTGCCAGCAGTGACCTGACAGGGGCGGGCGATACGCAGTATTTT	CASSDLTGAGDTQYF
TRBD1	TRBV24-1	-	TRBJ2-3	TGTGCCACCAGTGATTCCCGGGACAGAACAGATACGCAGTATTTT	CATSDSRDRTDTQYF
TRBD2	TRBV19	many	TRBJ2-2	TGTGCCAGTAGGACTAGCGGCGGGGAGCTGTTTTTT	CASRTSGGELFF
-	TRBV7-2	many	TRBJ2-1	TGTGCCAGCAGCTTAGCGGAAATGTACAATGAGCAGTTCTTC	CASSLAEMYNEQFF
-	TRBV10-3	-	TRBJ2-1	TGTGCCAGCAGTTACTCTAATCCGGGACTCTACAATGAGCAGTTCTTC	CASSYSNPGLYNEQFF
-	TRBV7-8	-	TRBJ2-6	TGTGCCAGCAGCCCAGTTTGGTCTGGGGCCAACGTCCTGACTTTC	CASSPVWSGANVLTF
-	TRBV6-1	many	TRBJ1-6	TGTGCCAGCAGCCAATACCGCGCGCCTTATAATTCACCCCTCCACTTT	CASSQYRAPYNSPLHF
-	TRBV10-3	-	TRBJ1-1	TGTGCCATCAGTGAGGGGGACGGCACTGAAGCTTTCTTT	CAISEGDGTEAFF
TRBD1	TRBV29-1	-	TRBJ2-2	TGCAGCGTTGACGTTAAGGGGACAGGCGACTACACCGGGGAGCTGTTTTTT	CSVDVKGTGDYTGELFF
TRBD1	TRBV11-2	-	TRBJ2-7	TGTGCCAGCAGCTCAATTCCGGGACAGGGGTACCACGAGCAGTACTTC	CASSSIPGQGYHEQYF
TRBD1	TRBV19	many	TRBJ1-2	TGTGCCAGTAGTATTTGGTGGACGGACAGGGGCTACTATGGCTACACCTTC	CASSIWWTDRGYYGYTF
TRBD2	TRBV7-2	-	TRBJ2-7	TGTGCCAGCAGCCTCTTAGCGGGAGCCACCTACGAGCAGTACTTC	CASSLLAGATYEQYF
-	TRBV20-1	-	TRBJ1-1	TGCAGTGCTGCCGACAGACTGAACACTGAAGCTTTCTTT	CSAADRLNTEAFF
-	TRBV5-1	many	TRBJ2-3	TGCGCCAGCAGCTTGGAGTGGGGGACAGATACGCAGTATTTT	CASSLEWGTDTQYF
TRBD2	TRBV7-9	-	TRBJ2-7	TGTGCCAGCAGCCCGACGGCGGGGGGCTACGAGCAGTACTTC	CASSPTAGGYEQYF
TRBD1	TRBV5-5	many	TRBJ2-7	TGTGCCAGCAGCGGAGGACAGGGGGTGTACGAGCAGTACTTC	CASSGGQGVYEQYF
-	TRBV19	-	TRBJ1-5	TGTGCCAGCCTTAGGGCCCCAGGAAGCAATCAGCCCCAGCATTTT	CASLRAPGSNQPQHF
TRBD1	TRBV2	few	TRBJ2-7	TGTGCCAGCAGTGAAGTGATTCTACAGGGGGCTTGGTACGAGCAGTACTTC	CASSEVILQGAWYEQYF
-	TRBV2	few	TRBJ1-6	TGTGCCAGCGGCGGGAATTCACCCCTCCACTTT	CASGGNSPLHF
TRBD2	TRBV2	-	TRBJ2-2	TGTGCCAGCAGTGATGGACTAGCGCACAACACCGGGGAGCTGTTTTTT	CASSDGLAHNTGELFF
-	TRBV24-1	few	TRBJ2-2	TGTGCCACCAGTCCCTCCGAGGGGATCGGGGAGCTGTTTTTT	CATSPSEGIGELFF
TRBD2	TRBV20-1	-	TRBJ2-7	TGCAGTGCTCGGACCGGGACTAGCGTTATCGTGAACTTC	CSARTGTSVIVNF
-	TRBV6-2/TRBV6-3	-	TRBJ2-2	TGTGCCAGCAGTCCAATTCCGGGACCCCGCCTTGGGGAGCTGTTTTTT	CASSPIPGPRLGELFF
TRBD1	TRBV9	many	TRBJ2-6	TGTGCCAGCAGCGCGACAGGGGGCGCTGGGGCCAACGTCCTGACTTTC	CASSATGGAGANVLTF
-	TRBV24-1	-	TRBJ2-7	TGTGCCACCAGTGATTTGGGCAGCTACGAGCAGTACTTC	CATSDLGSYEQYF
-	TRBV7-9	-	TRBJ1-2	TGTGCCAGCAGCTTAACAGGGCCGGATGGCTACACCTTC	CASSLTGPDGYTF
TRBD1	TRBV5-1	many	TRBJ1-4	TGCGCCAGCCATCTAACCGGACAGGGTCAGGGGGAAAAACTGTTTTTT	CASHLTGQGQGEKLFF
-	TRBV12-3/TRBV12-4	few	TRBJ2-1	TGTGCCAGCAGCCTGGGTAGTTTTGGGCGCAATGAGCAGTTCTTC	CASSLGSFGRNEQFF
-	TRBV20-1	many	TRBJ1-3	TGCAGTGCTTCCAGGGCCCTCTCTGGAAACACCATATATTTT	CSASRALSGNTIYF
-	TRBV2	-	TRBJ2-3	TGTGCCAGCAGTGTATACAGATACACAGATACGCAGTATTTT	CASSVYRYTDTQYF
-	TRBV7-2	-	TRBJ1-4	TGTGCCAGCTGGAGGGAGAAACTGTTTTTT	CASWREKLFF